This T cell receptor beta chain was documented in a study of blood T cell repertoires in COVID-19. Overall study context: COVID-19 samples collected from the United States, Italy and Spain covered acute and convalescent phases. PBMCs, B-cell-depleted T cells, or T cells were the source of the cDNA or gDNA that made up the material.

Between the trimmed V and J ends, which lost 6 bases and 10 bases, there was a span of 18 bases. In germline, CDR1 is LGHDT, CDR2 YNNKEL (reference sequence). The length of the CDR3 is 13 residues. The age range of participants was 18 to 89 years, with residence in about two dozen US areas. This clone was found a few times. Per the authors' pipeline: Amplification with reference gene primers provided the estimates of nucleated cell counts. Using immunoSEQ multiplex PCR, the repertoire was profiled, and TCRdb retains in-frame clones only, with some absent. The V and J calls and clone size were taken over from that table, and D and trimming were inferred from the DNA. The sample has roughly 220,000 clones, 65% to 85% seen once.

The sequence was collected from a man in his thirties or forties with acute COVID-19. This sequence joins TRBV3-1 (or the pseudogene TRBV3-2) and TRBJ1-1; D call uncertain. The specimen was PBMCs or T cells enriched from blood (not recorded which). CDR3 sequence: CASRLGPGRGAFF. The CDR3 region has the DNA TGTGCCAGCAGATTGGGCCCCGGCCGGGGAGCTTTCTTT.